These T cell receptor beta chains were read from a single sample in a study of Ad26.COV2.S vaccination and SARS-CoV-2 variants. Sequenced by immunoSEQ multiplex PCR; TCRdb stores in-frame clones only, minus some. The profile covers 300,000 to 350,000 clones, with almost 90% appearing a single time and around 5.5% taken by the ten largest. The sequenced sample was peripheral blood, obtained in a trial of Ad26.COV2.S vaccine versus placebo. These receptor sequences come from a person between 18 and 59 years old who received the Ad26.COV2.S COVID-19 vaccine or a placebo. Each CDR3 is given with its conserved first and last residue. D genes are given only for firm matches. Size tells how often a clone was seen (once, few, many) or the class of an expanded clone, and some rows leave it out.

cdr3_nt: TGTGCCAGTACCGCCGGACAGGGAGGAGGGGCCAACGTCCTGACTTTC; cdr3_aa: CASTAGQGGGANVLTF; v_call: TRBV19; clone_size: .; j_call: TRBJ2-6; d_call: TRBD1; cdr3_length: 16
cdr3_nt: TGTGCCAGCAGCTTAGGGCCCCCCGCGGAGACCCAGTACTTC; cdr3_aa: CASSLGPPAETQYF; v_call: TRBV9; clone_size: .; j_call: TRBJ2-5; d_call: .; cdr3_length: 14
cdr3_nt: TGTGCCAGCAGCGCACCTAGGGGAGCTTTCTTT; cdr3_aa: CASSAPRGAFF; v_call: TRBV6-5; clone_size: .; j_call: TRBJ1-1; d_call: .; cdr3_length: 11
cdr3_nt: TGTGCCAGCAGTAGGGAGGCCGGGGGGGCCTACGAGCAGTACTTC; cdr3_aa: CASSREAGGAYEQYF; v_call: TRBV9; clone_size: .; j_call: TRBJ2-7; d_call: TRBD2; cdr3_length: 15
cdr3_nt: TGTGCCAGCAGCCCGAATCGGGGAGGGCTAGCGAGCACAGATACGCAGTATTTT; cdr3_aa: CASSPNRGGLASTDTQYF; v_call: TRBV3-1/TRBV3-2; clone_size: .; j_call: TRBJ2-3; d_call: TRBD2; cdr3_length: 18
cdr3_nt: TGCGCCAGCAGCATCTCTAGCGGGATTAACACCGGGGAGCTGTTTTTT; cdr3_aa: CASSISSGINTGELFF; v_call: TRBV5-1; clone_size: .; j_call: TRBJ2-2; d_call: TRBD2; cdr3_length: 16
cdr3_nt: TGTGCCAGCAGCCTAGGGACTAGCGGGCCGAGCACAGATACGCAGTATTTT; cdr3_aa: CASSLGTSGPSTDTQYF; v_call: TRBV7-2; clone_size: once; j_call: TRBJ2-3; d_call: TRBD2; cdr3_length: 17
cdr3_nt: TGTGCCAGCAGCCAAGGCAATAGCGGAAATGAGCAGTTCTTC; cdr3_aa: CASSQGNSGNEQFF; v_call: TRBV3-1/TRBV3-2; clone_size: .; j_call: TRBJ2-1; d_call: .; cdr3_length: 14
cdr3_nt: TGTGCCAGCAGTTCCCTTGACACGAAGCAGTACTTC; cdr3_aa: CASSSLDTKQYF; v_call: TRBV27; clone_size: .; j_call: TRBJ2-7; d_call: .; cdr3_length: 12
cdr3_nt: TGTGCCAGCAGCACCCGGGACAGTTTAAGTGAGACCCAGTACTTC; cdr3_aa: CASSTRDSLSETQYF; v_call: TRBV3-1/TRBV3-2; clone_size: .; j_call: TRBJ2-5; d_call: TRBD1; cdr3_length: 15
cdr3_nt: TGTGCCAGCAGCTTTGCGACTAGGTCCCTCCACTTT; cdr3_aa: CASSFATRSLHF; v_call: TRBV7-2; clone_size: .; j_call: TRBJ1-6; d_call: .; cdr3_length: 12
cdr3_nt: TGTGCCAGCAGCTTTTACGACAGGGCTGAAGCTTTCTTT; cdr3_aa: CASSFYDRAEAFF; v_call: TRBV7-2; clone_size: few; j_call: TRBJ1-1; d_call: TRBD1; cdr3_length: 13
cdr3_nt: TGTGCCAGCAGCTCTCAGAACACTGAAGCTTTCTTT; cdr3_aa: CASSSQNTEAFF; v_call: TRBV7-9; clone_size: .; j_call: TRBJ1-1; d_call: .; cdr3_length: 12
cdr3_nt: TGTGCCAGCAGTGGTACTGATGAGCAGTTCTTC; cdr3_aa: CASSGTDEQFF; v_call: TRBV2; clone_size: .; j_call: TRBJ2-1; d_call: .; cdr3_length: 11
cdr3_nt: TGTGCCAGCCTGGGGGGAGCACCCATCTACAATGAGCAGTTCTTC; cdr3_aa: CASLGGAPIYNEQFF; v_call: TRBV28; clone_size: .; j_call: TRBJ2-1; d_call: .; cdr3_length: 15
cdr3_nt: TGTGCCAGCAGGGGACAGGGGATCACTGAAGCTTTCTTT; cdr3_aa: CASRGQGITEAFF; v_call: TRBV2; clone_size: .; j_call: TRBJ1-1; d_call: TRBD1; cdr3_length: 13
cdr3_nt: TGTGCCAGCATGGACAGGGTAGGAACTGAAGCTTTCTTT; cdr3_aa: CASMDRVGTEAFF; v_call: TRBV19; clone_size: .; j_call: TRBJ1-1; d_call: TRBD1; cdr3_length: 13
cdr3_nt: TGCGCCAGCAGCCGGAATACAGGGACTGGTACTGAAGCTTTCTTT; cdr3_aa: CASSRNTGTGTEAFF; v_call: TRBV4-1; clone_size: .; j_call: TRBJ1-1; d_call: .; cdr3_length: 15
cdr3_nt: TGCAGCGTTGAAGGCGGGGTTCTCTCCTACAATGAGCAGTTCTTC; cdr3_aa: CSVEGGVLSYNEQFF; v_call: TRBV29-1; clone_size: .; j_call: TRBJ2-1; d_call: .; cdr3_length: 15
cdr3_nt: TGTGCCAGCAGCTTTCCGACTACCGGGACTAGCGCCAACAATGAGCAGTTCTTC; cdr3_aa: CASSFPTTGTSANNEQFF; v_call: TRBV7-2; clone_size: .; j_call: TRBJ2-1; d_call: TRBD2; cdr3_length: 18
cdr3_nt: TGCAGCGTGGAACAGGGTGTCATGACCTTC; cdr3_aa: CSVEQGVMTF; v_call: TRBV29-1; clone_size: .; j_call: TRBJ1-2; d_call: .; cdr3_length: 10
cdr3_nt: TGTGCCAGCAGCCCCCAGGGACTTAACACTGAAGCTTTCTTT; cdr3_aa: CASSPQGLNTEAFF; v_call: TRBV6-6; clone_size: .; j_call: TRBJ1-1; d_call: .; cdr3_length: 14
cdr3_nt: TGTGCCAGTAGTGCCCGACTAGCGGGAGTTCTTGATACGCAGTATTTT; cdr3_aa: CASSARLAGVLDTQYF; v_call: TRBV19; clone_size: .; j_call: TRBJ2-3; d_call: TRBD2; cdr3_length: 16
cdr3_nt: TGTGCCAGCAGCACATTAGCGGGAGGCACCAATGAGCAGTTCTTC; cdr3_aa: CASSTLAGGTNEQFF; v_call: TRBV7-6; clone_size: .; j_call: TRBJ2-1; d_call: TRBD2; cdr3_length: 15
cdr3_nt: TGCAGCGTTGAGAGGGTAGGCTATGGCTACACCTTC; cdr3_aa: CSVERVGYGYTF; v_call: TRBV29-1; clone_size: .; j_call: TRBJ1-2; d_call: .; cdr3_length: 12
cdr3_nt: TGTGCCAGCAGGATCCTAGCCGGGCCTGAGCAGTTCTTC; cdr3_aa: CASRILAGPEQFF; v_call: TRBV28; clone_size: .; j_call: TRBJ2-1; d_call: .; cdr3_length: 13
cdr3_nt: TGTGCCTGGAGCACCCCCACAGGGATCAACTATGGCTACACCTTC; cdr3_aa: CAWSTPTGINYGYTF; v_call: TRBV30; clone_size: few; j_call: TRBJ1-2; d_call: .; cdr3_length: 15
cdr3_nt: TGTGCCACCAGTGTAGGGCGGGGGGAATACACAGATACGCAGTATTTT; cdr3_aa: CATSVGRGEYTDTQYF; v_call: TRBV24-1; clone_size: .; j_call: TRBJ2-3; d_call: TRBD2; cdr3_length: 16
cdr3_nt: TGTGCTAGTGGTTTTGGGGTAGAGACCTACAATGAGCAGTTCTTC; cdr3_aa: CASGFGVETYNEQFF; v_call: TRBV12-5; clone_size: .; j_call: TRBJ2-1; d_call: .; cdr3_length: 15
cdr3_nt: TGTGCCAGCAGTTCTCCAGGGGGCGGAGGAGATACGCAGTATTTT; cdr3_aa: CASSSPGGGGDTQYF; v_call: TRBV28; clone_size: .; j_call: TRBJ2-3; d_call: TRBD1; cdr3_length: 15
cdr3_nt: TGTGCCAGCTCACCATCGTGGGGCCCCGGGGAGCTGTTTTTT; cdr3_aa: CASSPSWGPGELFF; v_call: TRBV18; clone_size: .; j_call: TRBJ2-2; d_call: .; cdr3_length: 14
cdr3_nt: TGCGCCAGCAGCCGGAACAGGGGCGAGACCCAGTACTTC; cdr3_aa: CASSRNRGETQYF; v_call: TRBV4-3; clone_size: .; j_call: TRBJ2-5; d_call: TRBD1; cdr3_length: 13
cdr3_nt: TGTGCCAGTAGTAGTTGGGCCGGGACATTAAACGAGCAGTACTTC; cdr3_aa: CASSSWAGTLNEQYF; v_call: TRBV19; clone_size: .; j_call: TRBJ2-7; d_call: .; cdr3_length: 15
cdr3_nt: TGTGCCAGCAGCCCCGTGGGGGGGCCCTACAATGAGCAGTTCTTC; cdr3_aa: CASSPVGGPYNEQFF; v_call: TRBV11-2; clone_size: .; j_call: TRBJ2-1; d_call: .; cdr3_length: 15
cdr3_nt: TGTGCCAGCAAAGGACAAGGGACAGGCGGGTACTATGGCTACACCTTC; cdr3_aa: CASKGQGTGGYYGYTF; v_call: TRBV27; clone_size: .; j_call: TRBJ1-2; d_call: TRBD1; cdr3_length: 16
cdr3_nt: TGTGCCAGCAGCTTAACGGTATACTACGAGCAGTACTTC; cdr3_aa: CASSLTVYYEQYF; v_call: TRBV7-2; clone_size: .; j_call: TRBJ2-7; d_call: .; cdr3_length: 13
cdr3_nt: TGCGCCAGCAGCCCGGGACAGGGGGCTGAGGGCTACACCTTC; cdr3_aa: CASSPGQGAEGYTF; v_call: TRBV5-1; clone_size: .; j_call: TRBJ1-2; d_call: TRBD1; cdr3_length: 14
cdr3_nt: TGTGCCAGCAGCCCCCCGGGACAGCCGAACGAGTATGGCTACACCTTC; cdr3_aa: CASSPPGQPNEYGYTF; v_call: TRBV28; clone_size: .; j_call: TRBJ1-2; d_call: TRBD1; cdr3_length: 16
cdr3_nt: TGCGCCATCGAACCCGGGACTAGTAATGAGCAGTTCTTC; cdr3_aa: CAIEPGTSNEQFF; v_call: TRBV10-2; clone_size: .; j_call: TRBJ2-1; d_call: TRBD2; cdr3_length: 13
cdr3_nt: TGTGCCAGCAGTTACTCTCGAGCTTCTGGGGCCAACGTCCTGACTTTC; cdr3_aa: CASSYSRASGANVLTF; v_call: TRBV6-5; clone_size: .; j_call: TRBJ2-6; d_call: .; cdr3_length: 16
cdr3_nt: TGTGCCAGCAGCTTCGGGGGTCCGGACAGGGCTTTTGTGACCCAGTACTTC; cdr3_aa: CASSFGGPDRAFVTQYF; v_call: TRBV5-6; clone_size: .; j_call: TRBJ2-5; d_call: TRBD1; cdr3_length: 17
cdr3_nt: TGTGCCAGCAGCTTTAGAGCCACAACTAATGAAAAACTGTTTTTT; cdr3_aa: CASSFRATTNEKLFF; v_call: TRBV7-2; clone_size: .; j_call: TRBJ1-4; d_call: .; cdr3_length: 15
cdr3_nt: TGTGCCAGCAGTCGGCAGACAGAAGATGAAGCTTTCTTT; cdr3_aa: CASSRQTEDEAFF; v_call: TRBV6-5; clone_size: .; j_call: TRBJ1-1; d_call: .; cdr3_length: 13
cdr3_nt: TGTGCCTGGGGGAATAGTGGGGAGACCCAGTACTTC; cdr3_aa: CAWGNSGETQYF; v_call: TRBV30; clone_size: once; j_call: TRBJ2-5; d_call: .; cdr3_length: 12
cdr3_nt: TGTGCCAGTAGTTCAATTCGGGATTACTATGGCTACACCTTC; cdr3_aa: CASSSIRDYYGYTF; v_call: TRBV19; clone_size: .; j_call: TRBJ1-2; d_call: .; cdr3_length: 14
cdr3_nt: TGTGCCAGTCGGGTAGGGGGATTCGAGTCACCCCTCCACTTT; cdr3_aa: CASRVGGFESPLHF; v_call: TRBV19; clone_size: .; j_call: TRBJ1-6; d_call: .; cdr3_length: 14
cdr3_nt: TGTGCCAGCATCCCGGGGGTGGGGGCTGAAGCTTTCTTT; cdr3_aa: CASIPGVGAEAFF; v_call: TRBV6-5; clone_size: .; j_call: TRBJ1-1; d_call: .; cdr3_length: 13
cdr3_nt: TGCGCCAGCAGCCAAGATGGGTTACCGGGAAACACCATATATTTT; cdr3_aa: CASSQDGLPGNTIYF; v_call: TRBV4-3; clone_size: many; j_call: TRBJ1-3; d_call: .; cdr3_length: 15
cdr3_nt: TGTGCCAGCATCACAGGAGTGAACACTGAAGCTTTCTTT; cdr3_aa: CASITGVNTEAFF; v_call: TRBV28; clone_size: .; j_call: TRBJ1-1; d_call: .; cdr3_length: 13
cdr3_nt: TGTGCCAGCAGCTCTGGACAGGCATTAACTGAAGCTTTCTTT; cdr3_aa: CASSSGQALTEAFF; v_call: TRBV7-9; clone_size: .; j_call: TRBJ1-1; d_call: TRBD1; cdr3_length: 14
cdr3_nt: TGCAGCGTTGAAGAAGGTGGCGGTCGCCGGGTGTTCTTC; cdr3_aa: CSVEEGGGRRVFF; v_call: TRBV29-1; clone_size: .; j_call: TRBJ2-1; d_call: .; cdr3_length: 13
cdr3_nt: TGTGCCAGCAGCTTGGCCGGGCCGCCTGGCTATCAGCCCCAGCATTTT; cdr3_aa: CASSLAGPPGYQPQHF; v_call: TRBV5-8; clone_size: .; j_call: TRBJ1-5; d_call: .; cdr3_length: 16
cdr3_nt: TGTGCCAGCAGCTTTTACGGGACAGGCCCCTACGAGCAGTACTTC; cdr3_aa: CASSFYGTGPYEQYF; v_call: TRBV5-5; clone_size: .; j_call: TRBJ2-7; d_call: TRBD1; cdr3_length: 15
cdr3_nt: TGTGCCAGCAGCTTAGTTCATCAGGGAGAAAGTGAAGCTTTCTTT; cdr3_aa: CASSLVHQGESEAFF; v_call: TRBV7-9; clone_size: .; j_call: TRBJ1-1; d_call: .; cdr3_length: 15
cdr3_nt: TGTGCCAGCAGCGCAACAGGGGCACTATGGGGCTACACCTTC; cdr3_aa: CASSATGALWGYTF; v_call: TRBV9; clone_size: .; j_call: TRBJ1-2; d_call: TRBD1; cdr3_length: 14